This TCR beta chain derives from a study of beta chain features in type 1 diabetes. Across the whole study: The examined sorted cells totaled about 98 million across samples.

The sequenced template was cDNA made from the entire isolated RNA. This table comes from immunoSEQ multiplex PCR, and its TCRdb copy is limited to in-frame clones, with some not included. Of roughly 450,000 clones in the sample, about an eighth were seen once. The CDR3 is made up of 15 amino acids. V was clipped by 0 bases and J by 9 bases; unmatched bases: 8. CDR1 and CDR2 from the germline V gene are SGHNT and YYREEE (reference sequence). For this clone: What it recognizes is unknown.

Overall study findings and caveats: Any HLA type influence on TCRB rearrangement was left unresolved here.

The sample was naive CD4+ T cells from blood. The chain couples TRBV5-4 to TRBJ2-1; 8 bases match TRBD1. This sequence originates from a woman between 18 and 30 years old in good health. The DNA for the CDR3 is TGTGCCAGCAGCTTGGGCGGACAGGGAAGGTTTGAGCAGTTCTTC. This gives the protein CASSLGGQGRFEQFF.